This T cell receptor (beta chain) appears in the sequencing data of a study of T cell changes during pregnancy in multiple sclerosis. Unmatched junction bases numbered 5, after V lost 4 bases and J lost 11 bases. Germline assignment: CDR1 LNHDA and CDR2 SQIVND (reference sequence). The CDR3 has 12 amino acids. This table comes from immunoSEQ multiplex PCR, and its TCRdb copy is limited to in-frame clones, with some not included. This sample has 60,000 to 85,000 clones; 75% to 95% occur once, and the top ten carry over 2%. This receptor was taken from a female donor with multiple sclerosis, enrolled in a pregnancy study. The chain has TRBV19 and TRBJ1-1, with 9 bases that match TRBD1. Material: peripheral blood, obtained in the first trimester of pregnancy. The CDR3 is CASSNRDRDAFF. Written as DNA, the CDR3 is TGTGCCAGTAGTAACCGGGACAGGGATGCTTTCTTT.